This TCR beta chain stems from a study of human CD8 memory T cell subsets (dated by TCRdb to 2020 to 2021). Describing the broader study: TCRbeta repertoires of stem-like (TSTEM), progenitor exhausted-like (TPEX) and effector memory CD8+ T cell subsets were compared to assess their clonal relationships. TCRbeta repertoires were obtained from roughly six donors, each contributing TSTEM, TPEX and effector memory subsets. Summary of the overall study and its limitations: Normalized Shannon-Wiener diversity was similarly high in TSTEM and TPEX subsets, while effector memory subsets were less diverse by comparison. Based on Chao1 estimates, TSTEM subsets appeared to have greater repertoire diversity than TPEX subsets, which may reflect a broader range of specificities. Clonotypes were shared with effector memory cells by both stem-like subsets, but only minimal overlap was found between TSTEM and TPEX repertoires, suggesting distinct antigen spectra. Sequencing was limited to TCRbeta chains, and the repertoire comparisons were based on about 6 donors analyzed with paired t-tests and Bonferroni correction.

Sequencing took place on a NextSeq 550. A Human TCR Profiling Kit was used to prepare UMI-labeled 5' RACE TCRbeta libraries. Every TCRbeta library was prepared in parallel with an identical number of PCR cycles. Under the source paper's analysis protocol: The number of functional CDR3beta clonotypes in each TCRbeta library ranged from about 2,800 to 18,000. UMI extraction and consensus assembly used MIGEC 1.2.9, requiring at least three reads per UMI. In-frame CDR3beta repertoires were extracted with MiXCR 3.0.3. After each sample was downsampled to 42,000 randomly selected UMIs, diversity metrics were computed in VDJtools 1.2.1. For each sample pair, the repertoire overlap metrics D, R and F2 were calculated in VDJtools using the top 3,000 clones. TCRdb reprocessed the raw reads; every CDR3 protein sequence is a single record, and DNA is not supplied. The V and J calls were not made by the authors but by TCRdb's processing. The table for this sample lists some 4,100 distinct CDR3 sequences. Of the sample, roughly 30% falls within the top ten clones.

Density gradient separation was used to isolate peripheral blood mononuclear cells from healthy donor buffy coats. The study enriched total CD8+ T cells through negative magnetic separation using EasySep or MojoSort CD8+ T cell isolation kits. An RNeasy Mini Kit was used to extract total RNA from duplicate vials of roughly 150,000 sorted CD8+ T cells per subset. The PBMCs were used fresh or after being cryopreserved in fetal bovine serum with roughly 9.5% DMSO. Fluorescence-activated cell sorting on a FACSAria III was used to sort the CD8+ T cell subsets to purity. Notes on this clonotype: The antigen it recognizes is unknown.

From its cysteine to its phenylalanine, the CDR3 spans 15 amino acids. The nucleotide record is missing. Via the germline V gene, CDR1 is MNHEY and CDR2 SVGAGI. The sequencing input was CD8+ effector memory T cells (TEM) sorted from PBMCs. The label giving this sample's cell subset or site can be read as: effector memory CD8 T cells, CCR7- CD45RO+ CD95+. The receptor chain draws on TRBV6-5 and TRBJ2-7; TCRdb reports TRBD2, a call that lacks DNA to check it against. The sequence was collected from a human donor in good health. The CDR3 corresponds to CASSYELAGGYEQYF.